This T cell receptor (beta chain) came from a study of cytomegalovirus exposure and HLA in healthy donors. For the study at large: Early released data comprised some 85 million unique TCRs from HLA-typed donors. Study-wide results and caveats: Trimming of TCR beta V- and J-genes showed a link, identified in a later analysis, to a missense DCLRE1C variant. Later on, an analysis tied around 17,000 TCR beta sequences to HLA alleles at 0.05 false discovery rate.

The primer mix had 60 Vbeta and 13 Jbeta primers. In the authors' methods: Unique TCR beta chains numbered 80 million to 95 million in a later analysis, with around 10 million shared. Generated by immunoSEQ multiplex PCR, the TCRdb table keeps only in-frame clones and is missing some. The DNA was the basis for D and trimming; V, J and clone size are from that table. Altogether over 150,000 clones are present, 65% to 80% being singletons, with the ten largest covering 2.1%. This clone has only a few counts. Its antigen is undetermined. An end of the junction does not agree with germline; a read error may underlie this. The sequenced sample was PBMCs. The clonotype comes from a man aged 40-55 years in good health and CMV-seronegative.

The CDR3 protein is CASSEPGSKNSQYF. CDR3 in DNA: TGTGCCAGCAGTGAACCGGGGAGCAAAAACAGTCAGTACTTC. The V and J genes are TRBV28 and TRBJ2-4, with a weak D call TRBD2 (5 bases). This CDR3 contains 14 residues. Germline CDR1 is MDHEN and CDR2 is SYDVKM.